Many counts were recorded for the clone carrying this T cell receptor (beta chain). V trimming: 2 bases; J trimming: 5 bases; junction bases outside the gene matches: 4. This CDR3 comprises 15 residues. Germline V gives CDR1 LGHDT, CDR2 YNNKEL (reference sequence). This specimen comes from a study of T-cell memory formation after mild COVID-19. Study-wide context: Clustering of TCRs was largely donor specific.

TCRdb re-derived calls from the 5' RACE reads in MiXCR, one entry per CDR3 protein. The table records about 500,000 distinct CDR3 sequences, over 20% of them present only once. The sequence came from an adult woman who had mild COVID-19 (a few samples of this study predate the infection). Cell type and time point are not known. The source material was PBMCs or a T cell subset sorted from them (not recorded which). J is TRBJ2-4 and V is TRBV3-1; TRBD2 aligns across 9 bases. The CDR3 DNA reads TGTGCCAGCAGCCAACTTGGACTAGCGCAAAACATTCAGTACTTC. Translated: CASSQLGLAQNIQYF.